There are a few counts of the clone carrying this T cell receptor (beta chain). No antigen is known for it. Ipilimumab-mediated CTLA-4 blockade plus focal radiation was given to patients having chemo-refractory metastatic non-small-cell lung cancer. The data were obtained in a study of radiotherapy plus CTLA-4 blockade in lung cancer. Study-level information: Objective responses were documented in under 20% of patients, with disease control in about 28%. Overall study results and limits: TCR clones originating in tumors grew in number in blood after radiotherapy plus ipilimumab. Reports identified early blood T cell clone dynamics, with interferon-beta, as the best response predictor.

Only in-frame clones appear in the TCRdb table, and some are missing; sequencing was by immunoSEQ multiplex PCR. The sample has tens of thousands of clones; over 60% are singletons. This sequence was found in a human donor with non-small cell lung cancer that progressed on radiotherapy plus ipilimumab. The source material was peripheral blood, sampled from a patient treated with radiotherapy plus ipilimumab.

The CDR3 DNA follows: TGTGCCAGCAGTTTCCTCTCCGGGACAGACATCAACACTGAAGCTTTCTTT. Amino acids: CASSFLSGTDINTEAFF. V usage is TRBV27 and J usage is TRBJ1-1; 7 bases match TRBD1. CDR3 length: 17 amino acids. Germline V CDR1 and CDR2: MNHEY, SMNVEV (reference sequence). V was clipped by 3 bases and J by 2 bases; unmatched bases: 12.